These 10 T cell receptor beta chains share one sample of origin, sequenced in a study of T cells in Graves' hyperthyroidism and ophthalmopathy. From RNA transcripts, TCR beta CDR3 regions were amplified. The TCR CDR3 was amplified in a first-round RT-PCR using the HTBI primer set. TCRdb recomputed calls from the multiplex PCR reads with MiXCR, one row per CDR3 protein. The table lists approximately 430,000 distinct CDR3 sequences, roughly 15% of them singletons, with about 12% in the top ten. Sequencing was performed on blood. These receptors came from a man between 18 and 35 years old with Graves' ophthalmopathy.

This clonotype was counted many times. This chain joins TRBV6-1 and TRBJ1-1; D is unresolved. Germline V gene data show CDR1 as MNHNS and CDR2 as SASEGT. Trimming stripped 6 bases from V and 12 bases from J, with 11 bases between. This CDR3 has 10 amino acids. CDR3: CASSWRASFF. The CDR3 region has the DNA TGTGCCAGCAGCTGGAGGGCGTCTTTCTTT.

The CDR3 spells CASTGWGFGYTF. DNA of the CDR3: TGTGCCAGTACAGGGTGGGGTTTTGGCTACACCTTC. The gene calls are TRBV6-1 and TRBJ1-2, with a tentative D call TRBD1 (6 bases). From germline, CDR1 is MNHNS and CDR2 SASEGT. Trimming took off 9 bases at V and 7 bases at J, with 15 bases between the two ends. The CDR3 has 12 residues.

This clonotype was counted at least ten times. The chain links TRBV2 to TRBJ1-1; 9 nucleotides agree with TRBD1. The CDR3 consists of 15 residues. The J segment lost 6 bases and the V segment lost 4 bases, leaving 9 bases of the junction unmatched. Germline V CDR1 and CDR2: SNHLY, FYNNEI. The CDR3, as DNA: TGTGCCAGCAGTGCTCAGGGGACAGGGTTCGCTGAAGCTTTCTTT. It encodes CASSAQGTGFAEAFF.

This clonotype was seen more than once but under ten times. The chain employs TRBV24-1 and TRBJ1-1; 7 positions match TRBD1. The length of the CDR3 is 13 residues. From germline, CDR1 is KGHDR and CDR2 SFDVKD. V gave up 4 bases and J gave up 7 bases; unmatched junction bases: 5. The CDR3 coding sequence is TGTGCCACCAGTGACCACAGGGGCGGTGAAGCTTTCTTT. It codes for CATSDHRGGEAFF.

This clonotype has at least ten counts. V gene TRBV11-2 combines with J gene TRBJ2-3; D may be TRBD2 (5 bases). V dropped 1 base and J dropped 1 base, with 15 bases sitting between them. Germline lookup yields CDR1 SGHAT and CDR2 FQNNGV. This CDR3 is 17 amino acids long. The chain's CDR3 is CASSLVLRGEGTDTQYF. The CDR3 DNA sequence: TGTGCCAGCAGCTTAGTCCTCCGGGGAGAGGGCACAGATACGCAGTATTTT.

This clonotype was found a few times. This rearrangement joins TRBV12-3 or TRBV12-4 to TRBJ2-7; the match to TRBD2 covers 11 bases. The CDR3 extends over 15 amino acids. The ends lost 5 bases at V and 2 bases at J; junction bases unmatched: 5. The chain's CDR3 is CASSGRLAGPYEQYF. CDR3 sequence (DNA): TGTGCCAGCAGTGGCAGACTAGCGGGACCCTACGAGCAGTACTTC.

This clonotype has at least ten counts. CDR3: CASSPGYEQYF. As DNA, the CDR3 is TGTGCCAGCAGTCCCGGATACGAGCAGTACTTC. The chain carries TRBV7-9 and TRBJ2-7; no definite D call. The V gene's germline CDR1 is SEHNR and CDR2 FQNEAQ (reference sequence). V lost 6 bases and J 4 bases, leaving 7 bases between the germline ends. CDR3 length: 11 amino acids.

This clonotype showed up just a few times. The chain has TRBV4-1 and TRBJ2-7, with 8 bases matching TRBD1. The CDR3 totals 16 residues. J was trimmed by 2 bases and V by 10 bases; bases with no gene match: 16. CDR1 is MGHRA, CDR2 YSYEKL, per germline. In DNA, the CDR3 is TGCGCCACCACGGCGGGCAGGGGGCCTATTCCCTACGAGCAGTACTTC. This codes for CATTAGRGPIPYEQYF.

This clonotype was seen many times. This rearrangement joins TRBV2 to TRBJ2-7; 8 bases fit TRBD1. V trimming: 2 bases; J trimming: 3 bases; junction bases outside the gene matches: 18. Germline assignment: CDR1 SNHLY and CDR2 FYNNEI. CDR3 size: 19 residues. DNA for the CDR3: TGTGCCAGCAGTGAACCCATGATATTCGACAGGGGATATCACTACGAGCAGTACTTC. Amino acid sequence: CASSEPMIFDRGYHYEQYF.

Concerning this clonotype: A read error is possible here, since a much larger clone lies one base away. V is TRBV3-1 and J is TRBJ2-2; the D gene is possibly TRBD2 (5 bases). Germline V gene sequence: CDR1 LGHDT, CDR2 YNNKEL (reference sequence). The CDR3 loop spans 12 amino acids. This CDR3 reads CASSLYTGELSF. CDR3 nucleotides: TGTGCCAGCAGCCTATACACCGGGGAGCTGTCTTTT.